The clone carrying this T cell receptor (beta chain) has only one observation. What it recognizes is unknown. Combining a sample-barcoded 5' primer with a J-beta primer mix, a second PCR ran for 7 to 11 cycles. Each cDNA molecule carried a tag from a template-switch adaptor that contained 12 random nucleotides. In TCRdb, the 5' RACE reads were re-called with MiXCR into one record per CDR3 protein. The table records 1.5 million to 2 million distinct CDR3 sequences, around 36% of them present only once. They isolated at least 7 million PBMCs from each sample. In germline, CDR1 is SGHRS, CDR2 YFSETQ. Trimming removed 0 bases from V and 9 bases from J, with 16 bases in between. CDR3 size: 15 residues. The data stem from a study of blood T cells in healthy people across ages. Study observations and caveats: A conclusive naive versus antigen-experienced comparison was prevented by the unsorted PBMCs. The study found TCR beta diversity correlated strongly with naive T cell percentage.

Material: blood. The chain couples TRBV5-1 to TRBJ2-1; no firm D call. This TCR derives from a woman aged 25-40 years in good health. In nucleotides, the CDR3 is TGCGCCAGCAGCTTGGAGGTAGGGCGAATCAGTGAGCAGTTCTTC. Translated, it gives CASSLEVGRISEQFF.